The T cell receptor (beta chain) under discussion was sequenced for a study of T-cell reconstitution after alpha-beta-depleted transplantation in children. General study results and limits: Counts and diversity of T cells one year after transplant came mostly from newly produced T cells. After transplant, at about two months, alpha-beta T cells were reportedly derived from several hundred expanded graft clones.

Unique molecular identifiers were built into the TCRbeta library. TCRdb reanalysed the PCR reads using MiXCR and keeps one entry per CDR3 protein. This sample has roughly 310,000 distinct CDR3 sequences, with roughly 25% found just once. This clonotype showed up just a few times. The antigen is not known. Trimming took 4 bases from V and 2 from J, leaving 17 bases between them. Germline loops: CDR1 KGHDR, CDR2 SFDVKD. The CDR3 extends over 16 amino acids. This clonotype was sampled from a male patient between 10 and 17 years old who had a stem cell transplant for acute lymphoblastic leukemia, so the T cells may come from the graft donor. The rearrangement uses TRBV24-1 and TRBJ2-7; no firm D call. The source material was PBMCs, mostly from graft donor cells, sampled 180 days after TCRalphabeta/CD19-depleted stem cell transplant. CDR3 in amino acids: CATSDLTLTVAYEQYF. The CDR3 region has the DNA TGTGCCACCAGTGACCTAACCTTGACGGTAGCCTACGAGCAGTACTTC.